The 8 T cell receptor beta chains below all came from one sample that was sequenced in a study of coeliac disease. Clones were sequenced by immunoSEQ multiplex PCR, and TCRdb holds only the in-frame ones, with some missing. The table shows approximately 7,400 clones, with roughly 65% occurring only once. Specimen: lamina propria lymphocytes from the gut. Receptors originate from a woman aged 55-69 years with active celiac disease.

This clone has just a few counts. The J gene is TRBJ1-2, the V gene TRBV6-1, with 10 bases aligning to TRBD1. Germline V gives CDR1 MNHNS, CDR2 SASEGT. The V and J ends lost 6 bases and 8 bases, in that order; junction bases with no gene match: 12. The CDR3 extends over 15 amino acids. CDR3 sequence: CASSRTGTGALGYTF. CDR3 DNA: TGTGCCAGCAGCAGAACCGGGACAGGGGCCCTGGGCTACACCTTC.

This rearrangement joins TRBV20-1 to TRBJ2-5; 11 nucleotides line up with TRBD1. CDR3 length: 11 amino acids. The germline V gene encodes CDR1 DFQATT and CDR2 SNEGSKA (reference sequence). J gave up 12 bases and V 5 bases, and 5 bases lay outside the gene matches. CDR3 residues: CSAWGTGGEYF. DNA of the CDR3: TGCAGTGCTTGGGGGACAGGGGGGGAGTACTTC.

In its sample, this clone was seen once. The gene calls are TRBV5-5 and TRBJ2-7, with 7 bases identical to TRBD2. CDR3 length equals 14 residues. The germline CDR1 and CDR2 sequences are SGHKS and YYEKEE (reference sequence). Trimming at V came to 2 bases and at J to 5 bases, leaving 7 bases not matched to a gene. CDR3 loop: CASSFVRGVDEQYF. In DNA form, the CDR3 reads TGTGCCAGCAGCTTTGTTCGGGGGGTGGACGAGCAGTACTTC.

The V gene is TRBV15, the J gene TRBJ1-2; maybe TRBD1 (6 bases). The CDR3 covers 14 residues. Trimming removed 1 base at V and 4 bases at J, with 10 bases between. Germline V lookup: CDR1 LNHNV, CDR2 YYDKDF (reference sequence). Written as DNA, the CDR3 is TGTGCCACCAGCAGAGTGGACAGCGCCTATGGCTACACCTTC. Translation: CATSRVDSAYGYTF.

This clone was seen more than once but under ten times. J is TRBJ2-7 and V is TRBV7-9, with a possible D match to TRBD2 (6 bases). The CDR3 runs 15 residues. Trimming took 5 bases from V and 7 from J, leaving 21 bases between them. Looked up from germline, CDR1 is SEHNR and CDR2 is FQNEAQ (reference sequence). The CDR3 loop reads CASSGGSEGQWEQYF. The CDR3 region has the DNA TGTGCCAGCAGCGGAGGCTCGGAGGGGCAATGGGAGCAGTACTTC.

The chain links TRBV4-3 to TRBJ2-5; 7 positions match TRBD1. CDR1 and CDR2 from the germline V gene are LGHNA and YSLEER. V dropped 4 bases and J dropped 7; count of bases not matched to a gene: 6. This CDR3 region has 13 residues. The CDR3 sequence: CASSPGTDGTQYF. DNA for the CDR3: TGCGCCAGCAGCCCGGGGACAGATGGGACCCAGTACTTC.

About this clone: One end of the junction fails to match germline, which may point to a read error. J is TRBJ2-7 and V is TRBV7-7; 10 bases line up with TRBD1. Germline CDR1 is SSHAT and CDR2 is FNYEAQ (reference sequence). This CDR3 region has 15 residues. The CDR3 protein is CASSLGQGGSYEQYF. CDR3 sequence (DNA): TGTGCTAGCAGCCTCGGACAGGGGGGCTCCTACGAGCAGTACTTC. Using reference TRBV7-7 and TRBJ2-7 for the parts outside the CDR3, the full variable domain is GAGVSQSPRYKVTKRGQDVTLRCDPISSHATLYWYQQALGQGPEFLTYFNYEAQPDKSGLPSDRFSAERPEGSISTLTIQRTEQRDSAMYRCASSLGQGGSYEQYFGPGTRLTVT.

The rearrangement joins TRBV7-6 to TRBJ2-7, with D possibly TRBD2 on 5 matching bases. The CDR3 covers 12 residues. CDR1 is SGHVS, CDR2 FNYEAQ, per germline. V was trimmed by 3 bases and J by 5 bases, leaving 8 bases between them. Here the CDR3 reads CASSLDSHEQYF. CDR3 nucleotides: TGTGCCAGCAGCTTGGACTCTCACGAGCAGTACTTC.